Below, one T cell receptor (beta chain) is given with its context. Produced via immunoSEQ multiplex PCR; TCRdb's table is partial and in-frame only. The sample lists roughly 100,000 clones; about 90% were seen once. This entry comes from a study of T cell responses to AZD1222 COVID-19 vaccine. Germline V gene sequence: CDR1 MNHEY, CDR2 SVGAGI. The germline V and J ends were trimmed by 5 bases and 3 bases, with 8 bases remaining between them. The CDR3 contains 13 residues. The rearrangement links TRBV6-5 to TRBJ1-5; possibly TRBD1 for D (5 bases). The source was peripheral blood, collected on day 0 of AZD1222 vaccination. The TCR originated in an adult in good health. CDR3 bases: TGTGCCAGCAGTCAGGGCCACAATCAGCCCCAGCATTTT. This encodes CASSQGHNQPQHF.